This T cell receptor (beta chain) was sequenced for a study of CD8+CD57+ T cells in acquired aplastic anemia. Genomic DNA served as template for TCR beta VDJ and CDR3 profiling. Each CDR3 protein gets one entry after TCRdb re-called the reads with MiXCR. The sample records about 270,000 distinct CDR3 sequences, 50% to 70% being singletons. This sequence originates from a human donor with severe aplastic anemia or a healthy control (not recorded which). Sequenced input: sorted CD4+, CD8+, or CD8+CD57+ T cells (not recorded which) from PBMCs.

CDR3 sequence reads: CASRRAAGELFF. CDR3 DNA sequence: TGTGCCAGCCGCCGGGCCGCGGGGGAGCTGTTTTTT. The gene calls are TRBV2 and TRBJ2-2, with D unresolved. CDR1 SNHLY and CDR2 FYNNEI come from the germline V gene. Trimming pared 8 bases from V and 8 bases from J, leaving 12 bases between. The CDR3 consists of 12 residues. Together with reference TRBV2 and TRBJ2-2, the CDR3 gives the full variable domain: EPEVTQTPSHQVTQMGQEVILRCVPISNHLYFYWYRQILGQKVEFLVSFYNNEISEKSEIFDDQFSVERPDGSNFTLKIRSTKLEDSAMYFCASRRAAGELFFGEGSRLTVL.